The 18 T cell receptor beta chains listed next were all sequenced from one sample in a study of T cells after yellow fever vaccination (dated by TCRdb to between 2018 and 2021). The intended sense of this specimen's treatment or condition label: live attenuated yellow fever vaccine strain. The method behind the library was 5' RACE. TCRdb lists the instrument as Illumina NovaSeq 6000. TCRdb trimmed the raw reads at Q25, called clones with MiXCR and kept productive beta chains. Rows are unified per CDR3 protein, each entry keeping the most common DNA and genes. For this sample there are 45,000 to 60,000 distinct CDR3 sequences; 4.5% to 6% appear just once. The ten largest clones capture 25% to 40% of the sample. Sequencing used PBMCs, either bulk or a sorted T-cell subset (CD4+, CD8+, memory, or dextramer-sorted; not recorded which), obtained on the day of the yellow fever booster vaccination. These receptors came from a man between 18 and 29 years old who received the YFV17D yellow fever vaccine.

This clonotype has only a few counts. V usage is TRBV28 and J usage is TRBJ2-5; 8 positions match TRBD2. CDR1 is MDHEN and CDR2 is SYDVKM in the germline V gene. There are 14 residues in the CDR3. Trimming cost V 6 bases and J 4 bases; bases outside gene matches: 7. The CDR3 sequence: CASRKRGGGETQYF. DNA of the CDR3: TGTGCCAGCAGGAAACGGGGGGGAGGAGAGACCCAGTACTTC.

This clonotype was counted at least ten times. The V gene is TRBV12-3 or TRBV12-4, the J gene TRBJ2-7; TRBD2 might be the D (5 bases). The V gene lost 2 bases and the J gene lost 6 bases, with 14 bases spanning the gap. The CDR3 is 14 amino acids. The DNA for the CDR3 is TGTGCCAGCAGTTTAAGGGCTAGCAAAGGCGAGCAGTACTTC. It encodes CASSLRASKGEQYF.

The sample holds a few counts of this clonotype. J is TRBJ2-1 and V is TRBV11-2; 8 nucleotides agree with TRBD1. The CDR3 spans 12 residues. V shed 4 bases and J 15 bases; nucleotides not matched to a gene: 8. Per the germline V gene, CDR1 is SGHAT and CDR2 is FQNNGV. The DNA for the CDR3 is TGTGCCAGCAGCTACGGACGGACAGGGTCGTTCTTC. Amino acid sequence: CASSYGRTGSFF.

This clonotype appeared many times. V and J are TRBV11-2 and TRBJ2-1; TRBD2 matches at 13 bases. The germline gives CDR1 SGHAT, CDR2 FQNNGV. This CDR3 comprises 18 residues. V lost 6 bases and J lost 0; bases outside the gene matches: 8. The CDR3 protein is CASRPGLAGNSSYNEQFF. CDR3 nucleotide sequence: TGTGCCAGCAGGCCGGGACTAGCGGGGAATAGCTCCTACAATGAGCAGTTCTTC.

CDR3: CASSLHGLAGNTDTQYF. CDR3 sequence (DNA): TGCGCCAGCAGTTTACACGGACTAGCGGGGAACACAGATACGCAGTATTTT. The rearrangement links TRBV5-1 to TRBJ2-3, with TRBD2 identical over 12 bases. With 5 bases clipped from V and 2 bases from J, the junction kept 9 bases outside the gene matches. The CDR3 consists of 17 residues. From germline, CDR1 is SGHRS and CDR2 YFSETQ.

This clonotype was found many times. The gene calls are TRBV9 and TRBJ1-4; D gene unclear. The CDR3 totals 15 residues. Germline CDR1 reads SGDLS; CDR2 reads YYNGEE. Trimming took off 2 bases at V and 3 bases at J, with 11 bases between the two ends. CDR3 in DNA: TGTGCCAGCAGCGTGTTTGGCAGACCTAATGAAAAACTGTTTTTT. This codes for CASSVFGRPNEKLFF.

This rearrangement joins TRBV19 to TRBJ2-7; perhaps TRBD1 as D (6 bases). Trimming cost V 3 bases and J 3 bases, with 15 bases left between them. The CDR3 contains 15 residues. The V gene's germline CDR1 is LNHDA and CDR2 SQIVND (reference sequence). CDR3: CASSIQGQMFYEQYV. CDR3 coding DNA: TGTGCCAGTAGTATTCAAGGACAGATGTTCTACGAGCAGTACGTC.

This clonotype has at least ten counts. The chain is built from TRBV6-6 and TRBJ2-5, with 9 bases aligning to TRBD2. The CDR3 length is 18 residues. V shed 1 base, J shed 2 bases, and the junction held 11 bases outside the gene matches. CDR1 is MNHNY and CDR2 is SVGAGI in the germline V gene (reference sequence). This chain's CDR3 is CASSYFRPAGGPQETQYF. The DNA for the CDR3 is TGTGCCAGCAGTTACTTCCGGCCAGCGGGGGGCCCTCAAGAGACCCAGTACTTC.

This clonotype has a handful of counts. The chain has TRBV11-2 and TRBJ2-1, with 13 positions matching TRBD2. This CDR3 comprises 18 residues. Germline CDR1 reads SGHAT; CDR2 reads FQNNGV. Trimming at V came to 1 base and at J to 4 bases, leaving 7 bases not matched to a gene. The DNA for the CDR3 is TGTGCCAGCAGCTTAGTCAGGCCGGGACTAGCGGGGTACAATGAGCAGTTCTTC. Residues: CASSLVRPGLAGYNEQFF.

This clonotype was counted at least ten times. The V and J genes are TRBV2 and TRBJ2-3; D unclear. CDR3 length: 16 residues. Per germline, CDR1 SNHLY and CDR2 FYNNEI. V was clipped by 4 bases and J by 2 bases, with 16 bases between them. CDR3 protein: CASSGGWAQVTDTQYF. The CDR3 nucleotides read TGTGCCAGCAGTGGGGGTTGGGCCCAAGTCACAGATACGCAGTATTTT.

There are many counts of this clonotype. The chain is built from TRBV29-1 and TRBJ2-5; 8 positions match TRBD2. The CDR3 spans 13 residues. Germline assignment: CDR1 SQVTM and CDR2 ANQGSEA. V was pared by 7 bases and J by 5 bases, with 9 bases of the junction left unmatched. The CDR3 bases are TGCAGCGCGGACGGGGGGGCCCTTGAGACCCAGTACTTC. Translated, it gives CSADGGALETQYF.

This clonotype has at least ten counts. The rearrangement links TRBV29-1 to TRBJ2-3; 9 nucleotides line up with TRBD2. V lost 4 bases and J lost 1; bases outside the gene matches: 0. The CDR3 has 13 residues. The germline CDR1 and CDR2 sequences are SQVTM and ANQGSEA. In DNA form, the CDR3 reads TGCAGCGTTGTAGCGGGGGGCACAGATACGCAGTATTTT. Translation: CSVVAGGTDTQYF.

This clonotype was seen repeatedly, ten times or more. V and J are TRBV7-9 and TRBJ2-5; D uncertain. This CDR3 is built from 14 residues. The germline gives CDR1 SEHNR, CDR2 FQNEAQ (reference sequence). Between the trimmed V and J ends, which lost 1 base and 6 bases, there was a span of 12 bases. CDR3 protein: CASSLGEGNKTQYF. For the CDR3, the DNA is TGTGCCAGCAGCTTAGGCGAAGGGAATAAGACCCAGTACTTC.

This clonotype appeared many times. The J gene is TRBJ2-3, the V gene TRBV9, with 12 bases that match TRBD2. Germline loops: CDR1 SGDLS, CDR2 YYNGEE. This CDR3 region has 17 residues. Trimming cost V 0 bases and J 5 bases; bases outside gene matches: 7. The CDR3 coding sequence is TGTGCCAGCAGCGTAGCTCTAGCGGGGGGGCCTGGAGATACGCAGTATTTT. Amino acid sequence: CASSVALAGGPGDTQYF.

There are many counts of this clonotype. This chain uses TRBV7-9 with TRBJ2-5, with 13 nucleotides matching TRBD2. The CDR3 is 15 amino acids. The trim removed 5 bases at V and 3 bases at J, leaving 3 bases unmatched. Germline assignment: CDR1 SEHNR and CDR2 FQNEAQ (reference sequence). CDR3 bases: TGTGCCAGCAGCCCGGGACTAGCGGGGAAAGAGACCCAGTACTTC. Translated: CASSPGLAGKETQYF.

In DNA, the CDR3 is TGCAGTGCTAGTAAGGCCGGGGCTACGAACACCGGGGAGCTGTTTTTT. Residues: CSASKAGATNTGELFF. The chain has TRBV20-1 and TRBJ2-2; D may be TRBD1 or TRBD2 (5 bases each). The CDR3 covers 16 residues. CDR1 is DFQATT and CDR2 is SNEGSKA in the germline V gene (reference sequence). V was trimmed by 3 bases and J by 0 bases, leaving 14 bases between them.

This clonotype was counted at least ten times. The CDR3 sequence is CASSLNRDHVFLDEQYV. Written as DNA, the CDR3 is TGCGCCAGCAGCTTGAATCGGGATCATGTATTCCTGGACGAGCAGTACGTC. V is TRBV5-1 and J is TRBJ2-7; maybe TRBD2 (5 bases). Germline V gene data show CDR1 as SGHRS and CDR2 as YFSETQ. CDR3 length equals 17 residues. V gave up 1 base and J gave up 5 bases, with 22 bases separating them.

This clonotype has more than one count but fewer than ten. The chain carries TRBV7-9 and TRBJ2-5; D possibly matches TRBD1 or TRBD2 (5 bases each). V dropped 5 bases and J dropped 3 bases, with 13 bases sitting between them. The germline V gene encodes CDR1 SEHNR and CDR2 FQNEAQ (reference sequence). CDR3 length: 14 amino acids. CDR3 protein: CASSGAGTEETQYF. The CDR3, as DNA: TGTGCCAGCAGCGGGGCCGGGACGGAAGAGACCCAGTACTTC.